These 26 T cell receptor beta chains came from one sample sequenced in a study of response to subunit inactivated influenza vaccine (dated 2018 in TCRdb). Libraries were prepared through RT-PCR. Sequenced on an Illumina HiSeq 2500. TCRdb's own reprocessing of the public reads used fastp at Q25 and MiXCR and kept productive beta chains. Rows with one shared CDR3 protein collapse into an entry with the most common genes and DNA. The table for this sample lists roughly 700,000 distinct CDR3 sequences; around 14% of them were counted only once. The ten largest clones take up around 10% of the sample. Sequenced material: PBMCs from blood, taken less than 13 days after vaccination. The receptors were sampled from a man between 45 and 60 years old who received an inactivated influenza vaccine. Donor details come from another sample of the same person, matched by shared clones.

This clonotype was detected ten times or more. CDR3 in amino acids: CASSLYGSSYNEQFF. The CDR3 DNA follows: TGTGCCAGCAGTTTATACGGGAGCTCCTACAATGAGCAGTTCTTC. The gene calls are TRBV11-1 and TRBJ2-1; weak D call: TRBD2 (6 bases). Trimming removed 6 bases from V and 0 bases from J, with 12 bases in between. Germline assignment: CDR1 SGHAT and CDR2 FQDESV (reference sequence). The CDR3 has 15 residues.

The chain couples TRBV4-3 to TRBJ2-7; 9 bases line up with TRBD2. The CDR3 consists of 15 residues. V lost 3 bases and J lost 3; bases outside the gene matches: 6. Germline loops: CDR1 LGHNA, CDR2 YSLEER. Written as DNA, the CDR3 is TGCGCCAGCAGCCAGTCTAGCGGGGAACTCTACGAGCAGTACTTC. Translated: CASSQSSGELYEQYF.

There are many counts of this clonotype. V usage is TRBV12-3 or TRBV12-4 and J usage is TRBJ2-7; 8 bases match TRBD1. The CDR3 has 13 amino acids. V dropped 6 bases and J dropped 3; count of bases not matched to a gene: 4. CDR3 nucleotide sequence: TGTGCCAGCAGGGACAGGGTGGGCTACGAGCAGTACTTC. Translation gives CASRDRVGYEQYF.

In its sample, this clonotype was seen a few times. This chain uses TRBV18 with TRBJ2-7, with D perhaps matching TRBD1 (6 bases). Per the germline V gene, CDR1 is KGHSH and CDR2 is LQKENI. This CDR3 comprises 13 residues. V was pared by 5 bases and J by 4 bases, with 12 bases between. CDR3 sequence: CASSRRTDYEQYF. The CDR3 bases are TGTGCCAGCTCAAGGAGGACAGATTACGAGCAGTACTTC.

The chain joins TRBV20-1 to TRBJ2-7; 9 nucleotides agree with TRBD2. V was pared by 2 bases and J by 4 bases, with 12 bases of the junction left unmatched. Germline assignment: CDR1 DFQATT and CDR2 SNEGSKA (reference sequence). The CDR3 totals 16 residues. DNA of the CDR3: TGCAGTGCTAGAATCCAGACTAGCGGTATTTTGTACGAGCAGTACTTC. Its protein is CSARIQTSGILYEQYF.

This clonotype was detected only once. The rearrangement joins TRBV6-1 to TRBJ1-2, with TRBD1 as a possible D gene (5 bases). The CDR3 has 15 amino acids. In germline, CDR1 is MNHNS, CDR2 SASEGT. V was shortened by 4 bases and J by 0 bases, with 12 bases between the two germline ends. The CDR3 bases are TGTGCCAGCAGTGGACGCTCGGGGCCTAACTATGGCTACACCTTC. Its translation is CASSGRSGPNYGYTF.

This clonotype was detected many times. The chain couples TRBV18 to TRBJ2-6, with D unclear. CDR1 and CDR2 from the germline V gene are KGHSH and LQKENI. The V gene lost 0 bases and the J gene lost 2 bases, with 2 bases spanning the gap. The CDR3 covers 14 residues. In DNA, the CDR3 is TGTGCCAGCTCACCACCGGCTGGGGCCAACGTCCTGACTTTC. This encodes CASSPPAGANVLTF. Complete variable domain (other parts from reference TRBV18 and TRBJ2-6): NAGVMQNPRHLVRRRGQEARLRCSPMKGHSHVYWYRQLPEEGLKFMVYLQKENIIDESGMPKERFSAEFPKEGPSILRIQQVVRGDSAAYFCASSPPAGANVLTFGAGSRLTVL.

The chain recombines TRBV7-9 with TRBJ1-6, with D unclear. Germline V lookup: CDR1 SEHNR, CDR2 FQNEAQ (reference sequence). V was cut by 1 base and J by 10 bases, with 8 bases left in between. CDR3 length: 13 amino acids. The CDR3: CASSLEAESPLHF. CDR3 sequence (DNA): TGTGCCAGCAGCTTAGAGGCGGAGTCACCCCTCCACTTT. Complete variable domain (other parts from reference TRBV7-9 and TRBJ1-6): DTGVSQNPRHKITKRGQNVTFRCDPISEHNRLYWYRQTLGQGPEFLTYFQNEAQLEKSRLLSDRFSAERPKGSFSTLEIQRTEQGDSAMYLCASSLEAESPLHFGNGTRLTVT.

The sample holds a few counts of this clonotype. The DNA for the CDR3 is TGTGCCAGCAGATATATAAAGGGGACAGGGAGGACCGGGGAGCTGTTTTTT. Its protein is CASRYIKGTGRTGELFF. The chain couples TRBV28 to TRBJ2-2; the match to TRBD1 covers 9 bases. Germline trimming cut 6 bases from V and 5 bases from J; bases unmatched to any gene: 13. Germline assignment: CDR1 MDHEN and CDR2 SYDVKM. This CDR3 is built from 17 residues.

The chain employs TRBV20-1 and TRBJ1-4; the match to TRBD1 covers 8 bases. The ends lost 3 bases at V and 9 bases at J; junction bases unmatched: 12. Germline CDR1 is DFQATT and CDR2 is SNEGSKA (reference sequence). CDR3 length: 15 residues. The CDR3 DNA sequence: TGCAGTGCTAGTCAAGGGACAGGACTTCGACAAAAACTGTTTTTT. It yields the protein CSASQGTGLRQKLFF.

This sequence joins TRBV3-1 and TRBJ1-1; D gene ambiguous. The V gene lost 0 bases and the J gene lost 1 base, with 9 bases spanning the gap. Germline CDR1 and CDR2: LGHDT and YNNKEL (reference sequence). The CDR3 contains 15 residues. The CDR3 loop is CASSQDYRWNTEAFF. CDR3 sequence (DNA): TGTGCCAGCAGCCAAGATTATAGATGGAACACTGAAGCTTTCTTT.

The chain couples TRBV15 to TRBJ1-4; D not resolved. Trimming pared 3 bases from V and 7 bases from J, leaving 9 bases between. This CDR3 has 13 amino acids. Germline V gives CDR1 LNHNV, CDR2 YYDKDF (reference sequence). The CDR3 DNA is TGTGCCACCAGCAGGGAGTTAGCTGAAAAACTGTTTTTT. The encoded protein is CATSRELAEKLFF.

This clonotype has more than one count but fewer than ten. The chain combines TRBV2 with TRBJ2-1; D possibly corresponds to TRBD2 (6 bases). Trimming took off 4 bases at V and 6 bases at J, with 10 bases between the two ends. Looked up from germline, CDR1 is SNHLY and CDR2 is FYNNEI. There are 13 residues in the CDR3. CDR3 residues: CASSVGTVNEQFF. CDR3 bases: TGTGCCAGCAGTGTGGGGACTGTCAATGAGCAGTTCTTC.

The rearrangement links TRBV3-1 to TRBJ2-7; unclear D gene. The CDR3 totals 14 residues. Germline CDR1 reads LGHDT; CDR2 reads YNNKEL (reference sequence). The V end lost 4 bases, the J end lost 0 bases, and 10 bases lay between the germline ends. The CDR3 region has the DNA TGTGCCAGCAGCCCAGACGTGTACTCCTACGAGCAGTACTTC. It translates to CASSPDVYSYEQYF.

The sample holds a few counts of this clonotype. This chain joins TRBV18 and TRBJ2-7, with no clear D. CDR3 length: 14 amino acids. CDR1 is KGHSH and CDR2 is LQKENI in the germline V gene. V was cut by 2 bases and J by 0 bases, with 8 bases left in between. As DNA, the CDR3 is TGTGCCAGCTCACCAATCGTCGGCTCCTACGAGCAGTACTTC. Translation gives CASSPIVGSYEQYF.

This clonotype was counted only a few times. V usage is TRBV11-2 and J usage is TRBJ2-4, with 13 bases lining up with TRBD2. The CDR3 length is 17 residues. Unmatched junction bases numbered 9, after V lost 5 bases and J lost 5 bases. The germline V gene has CDR1 SGHAT and CDR2 FQNNGV. The CDR3 region is CASSPILGLAGENIQYF. For the CDR3, the DNA is TGTGCCAGCAGCCCCATACTAGGACTAGCGGGAGAAAACATTCAGTACTTC. Looking up the rest from reference TRBV11-2 and TRBJ2-4 gives the full variable domain: EAGVAQSPRYKIIEKRQSVAFWCNPISGHATLYWYQQILGQGPKLLIQFQNNGVVDDSQLPKDRFSAERLKGVDSTLKIQPAKLEDSAVYLCASSPILGLAGENIQYFGAGTRLSVL.

Many counts were recorded for this clonotype. The gene calls are TRBV4-3 and TRBJ2-7; 8 nucleotides align to TRBD1. This CDR3 comprises 17 residues. The trim removed 0 bases at V and 2 bases at J, leaving 9 bases unmatched. Germline V gene sequence: CDR1 LGHNA, CDR2 YSLEER. CDR3 loop: CASSQERFGTGTYEQYF. CDR3 sequence (DNA): TGCGCCAGCAGCCAAGAGAGGTTCGGGACAGGCACCTACGAGCAGTACTTC.

The J gene is TRBJ1-1, the V gene TRBV5-6; 10 bases line up with TRBD1. This CDR3 region has 15 residues. After removal of 0 bases from V and 6 bases from J, the junction contained 5 bases not matched to a gene. Germline V gives CDR1 SGHDT, CDR2 YYEEEE. CDR3 region: CASSLVGTGVSEAFF. CDR3 sequence (DNA): TGTGCCAGCAGCTTGGTAGGGACAGGGGTATCTGAAGCTTTCTTT.

The rearrangement joins TRBV18 to TRBJ2-7, with no clear D. Per the germline V gene, CDR1 is KGHSH and CDR2 is LQKENI. The length of the CDR3 is 14 residues. The V and J ends lost 2 bases and 2 bases respectively, with 10 bases between them. Written as DNA, the CDR3 is TGTGCCAGCTCACCAACTGACATAGCCTACGAGCAGTACTTC. It specifies CASSPTDIAYEQYF.

There are a few counts of this clonotype. The rearrangement uses TRBV9 and TRBJ2-1; the D is unclear. Germline CDR1 reads SGDLS; CDR2 reads YYNGEE. Trimming pared 3 bases from V and 8 bases from J, leaving 12 bases between. The CDR3 runs 13 residues. As DNA, the CDR3 is TGTGCCAGCAGCGCGCAAGGGCTAGATGAGCAGTTCTTC. Protein: CASSAQGLDEQFF.

This chain joins TRBV11-2 and TRBJ2-3; D assignment may be TRBD1 or TRBD2 (5 bases each). Germline V lookup: CDR1 SGHAT, CDR2 FQNNGV. V was pared by 5 bases and J by 11 bases, with 14 bases between. This CDR3 is built from 12 residues. The CDR3 here is CASSKQDREQYF. CDR3 in DNA: TGTGCCAGCAGCAAACAGGACCGGGAGCAGTATTTT.

Only a few counts were recorded for this clonotype. The chain recombines TRBV15 with TRBJ1-1, with a possible D match to TRBD1 (5 bases). Germline CDR1 and CDR2: LNHNV and YYDKDF (reference sequence). This CDR3 spans 13 amino acids. Trimming shortened V by 3 bases and J by 10 bases, and 15 bases separated the two germline ends. CDR3: CATSSRGTRRAFF. CDR3 bases: TGTGCCACCAGCAGCCGAGGGACCCGGCGAGCTTTCTTT.

In its sample, this clonotype was seen a few times. This chain uses TRBV5-6 with TRBJ2-2; 9 positions agree with TRBD1. V was pared by 0 bases and J by 2 bases, with 5 bases of the junction left unmatched. CDR1 SGHDT and CDR2 YYEEEE come from the germline V gene. This CDR3 contains 17 residues. The CDR3 DNA reads as TGTGCCAGCAGCTTGGTAGGACAGGGGACCAACACCGGGGAGCTGTTTTTT. This encodes CASSLVGQGTNTGELFF.

The chain couples TRBV11-2 to TRBJ2-6; 11 nucleotides match TRBD1. After removal of 5 bases from V and 0 bases from J, the junction contained 12 bases not matched to a gene. Germline loops: CDR1 SGHAT, CDR2 FQNNGV. This CDR3 spans 20 amino acids. In nucleotides, the CDR3 is TGTGCCAGCAGCCAAGGTCGGGACAGGGGGTTGAGCTCTGGGGCCAACGTCCTGACTTTC. Amino acids: CASSQGRDRGLSSGANVLTF.

This chain uses TRBV28 with TRBJ2-5; the D gene is possibly TRBD1 (6 bases). The CDR3 extends over 15 amino acids. Trimming took off 3 bases at V and 0 bases at J, with 11 bases between the two ends. The germline V gene has CDR1 MDHEN and CDR2 SYDVKM. The chain's CDR3 is CASSFVGTHQETQYF. As DNA, the CDR3 is TGTGCCAGCAGTTTTGTCGGGACACACCAAGAGACCCAGTACTTC.

This clonotype occurred many times. The rearrangement joins TRBV15 to TRBJ2-3; no clear D. The CDR3 consists of 16 residues. Germline values: CDR1 LNHNV, CDR2 YYDKDF (reference sequence). Trimming left V 3 bases short and J 4 bases short, with 17 bases between. The CDR3 spells CATSSDRVPSSDTQYF. The DNA for the CDR3 is TGTGCCACCAGCAGTGACCGGGTCCCAAGCTCAGATACGCAGTATTTT. Drawing the rest from reference TRBV15 and TRBJ2-3, the complete variable domain is DAMVIQNPRYQVTQFGKPVTLSCSQTLNHNVMYWYQQKSSQAPKLLFHYYDKDFNNEADTPDNFQSRRPNTSFCFLDIRSPGLGDTAMYLCATSSDRVPSSDTQYFGPGTRLTVL.